This is a list of T cell receptor beta chains from one sample in a study of T cell responses to AZD1222 COVID-19 vaccine. Profiling relied on immunoSEQ multiplex PCR, and the TCRdb table lists in-frame clones only, not all of them. The sample lists roughly 70,000 clones, roughly 87% occurring once. The sequencing used peripheral blood, collected 28 days after the second AZD1222 dose. These receptors all stem from an adult who received the AZD1222 COVID-19 vaccine. The CDR3 runs from the conserved cysteine through the conserved F or W. A D gene is named only where the DNA matches it firmly. Clone size is not always given. Where it is, it says once, few, many or a class for expanded clones.

v_gene: TRBV24-1
j_gene: TRBJ2-3
d_gene: -
abundance: -
len: 11
CDR3aa: CATSDLDTQYF
CDR3nt: TGTGCCACCAGTGATTTAGATACGCAGTATTTT

v_gene: TRBV4-2
j_gene: TRBJ2-7
d_gene: TRBD1
abundance: -
len: 15
CDR3aa: CASSQEGTGYHEQYF
CDR3nt: TGTGCCAGCAGCCAAGAGGGGACAGGGTATCACGAGCAGTACTTC

v_gene: TRBV5-1
j_gene: TRBJ1-2
d_gene: -
abundance: -
len: 17
CDR3aa: CASSLDFWGTPNYGYTF
CDR3nt: TGCGCCAGCAGCTTGGATTTTTGGGGCACACCTAACTATGGCTACACCTTC

v_gene: TRBV5-1
j_gene: TRBJ1-3
d_gene: -
abundance: -
len: 15
CDR3aa: CASSQSPVLGNTIYF
CDR3nt: TGCGCCAGCAGCCAATCCCCAGTGCTAGGAAACACCATATATTTT

v_gene: TRBV6-1
j_gene: TRBJ2-3
d_gene: -
abundance: once
len: 15
CDR3aa: CASSEGARGTDTQYF
CDR3nt: TGTGCCAGCAGTGAAGGGGCGAGGGGCACAGATACGCAGTATTTT

v_gene: TRBV12-5
j_gene: TRBJ2-5
d_gene: TRBD2
abundance: -
len: 16
CDR3aa: CASGLGTSGGEETQYF
CDR3nt: TGTGCTAGTGGTTTGGGGACTAGCGGGGGGGAAGAGACCCAGTACTTC

v_gene: TRBV7-2
j_gene: TRBJ2-1
d_gene: -
abundance: -
len: 17
CDR3aa: CASSLAARHITYNEQFF
CDR3nt: TGTGCCAGCAGCTTAGCGGCCAGACACATAACCTACAATGAGCAGTTCTTC

v_gene: TRBV19
j_gene: TRBJ1-2
d_gene: -
abundance: -
len: 15
CDR3aa: CASSPQGSGVYGYTF
CDR3nt: TGTGCCAGTAGCCCTCAAGGCTCAGGTGTGTATGGCTACACCTTC

v_gene: TRBV24-1
j_gene: TRBJ2-3
d_gene: TRBD2
abundance: -
len: 15
CDR3aa: CATSVGGGATDTQYF
CDR3nt: TGTGCCACCAGTGTCGGCGGGGGGGCCACAGATACGCAGTATTTT

v_gene: TRBV15
j_gene: TRBJ1-1
d_gene: -
abundance: once
len: 17
CDR3aa: CATSRVGGGGGNTEAFF
CDR3nt: TGTGCCACCAGCAGAGTAGGAGGGGGTGGAGGGAACACCGAAGCTTTCTTT

v_gene: TRBV4-1
j_gene: TRBJ1-6
d_gene: -
abundance: -
len: 17
CDR3aa: CASSQDLRFSYNSPLHF
CDR3nt: TGCGCCAGCAGCCAAGATCTGCGTTTCTCCTATAATTCACCCCTCCACTTT

v_gene: TRBV19
j_gene: TRBJ2-2
d_gene: -
abundance: -
len: 15
CDR3aa: CASTQGGVGTGELFF
CDR3nt: TGTGCCAGTACACAAGGTGGGGTCGGAACCGGGGAGCTGTTTTTT

v_gene: TRBV19
j_gene: TRBJ1-2
d_gene: -
abundance: -
len: 12
CDR3aa: CASKGTYYGYTF
CDR3nt: TGTGCCAGTAAAGGGACTTACTATGGCTACACCTTC

v_gene: TRBV2
j_gene: TRBJ1-2
d_gene: TRBD1
abundance: -
len: 14
CDR3aa: CASTDRGGIYGYTF
CDR3nt: TGTGCCAGCACAGACAGGGGGGGGATTTATGGCTACACCTTC

v_gene: TRBV9
j_gene: TRBJ2-2
d_gene: TRBD2
abundance: -
len: 17
CDR3aa: CASSSQGLAGDTGELFF
CDR3nt: TGTGCCAGCAGCTCGCAGGGACTAGCGGGGGACACCGGGGAGCTGTTTTTT

v_gene: TRBV27
j_gene: TRBJ2-2
d_gene: TRBD2
abundance: -
len: 17
CDR3aa: CASSPGLAGRVTGELFF
CDR3nt: TGTGCCAGCAGTCCGGGACTAGCGGGGCGAGTAACCGGGGAGCTGTTTTTT

v_gene: TRBV9
j_gene: TRBJ2-2
d_gene: TRBD2
abundance: -
len: 16
CDR3aa: CASSVVSLAGAGELFF
CDR3nt: TGTGCCAGCAGCGTAGTCTCCCTAGCGGGGGCCGGGGAGCTGTTTTTT

v_gene: TRBV28
j_gene: TRBJ2-7
d_gene: -
abundance: -
len: 14
CDR3aa: CASRGWQGPYEQYF
CDR3nt: TGTGCCAGCAGGGGCTGGCAGGGGCCCTACGAGCAGTACTTC

v_gene: TRBV19
j_gene: TRBJ2-7
d_gene: -
abundance: once
len: 13
CDR3aa: CASSINSGFEQYF
CDR3nt: TGTGCCAGTAGTATAAACTCAGGGTTCGAGCAGTACTTC

v_gene: TRBV19
j_gene: TRBJ2-6
d_gene: -
abundance: -
len: 16
CDR3aa: CASTPTENPGANVLTF
CDR3nt: TGTGCCAGTACCCCGACAGAAAACCCCGGGGCCAACGTCCTGACTTTC

v_gene: TRBV6-2/TRBV6-3
j_gene: TRBJ2-3
d_gene: TRBD2
abundance: -
len: 19
CDR3aa: CASSQRRRTSGGSTDTQYF
CDR3nt: TGTGCCAGCAGCCAAAGGAGACGGACTAGCGGGGGGTCCACAGATACGCAGTATTTT

v_gene: TRBV5-8
j_gene: TRBJ2-3
d_gene: TRBD2
abundance: -
len: 14
CDR3aa: CASSLRGGAGTQYF
CDR3nt: TGTGCCAGCAGCTTGCGCGGGGGGGCTGGGACGCAGTATTTT

v_gene: TRBV5-1
j_gene: TRBJ1-1
d_gene: TRBD1
abundance: -
len: 17
CDR3aa: CASSLAQIGTGDTEAFF
CDR3nt: TGCGCCAGCAGCTTGGCCCAGATCGGGACAGGGGACACTGAAGCTTTCTTT

v_gene: TRBV6-4
j_gene: TRBJ2-4
d_gene: -
abundance: -
len: 16
CDR3aa: CASESPWVLAKNIQYF
CDR3nt: TGTGCCAGCGAGTCCCCATGGGTCCTAGCCAAAAACATTCAGTACTTC

v_gene: TRBV11-3
j_gene: TRBJ2-2
d_gene: TRBD1
abundance: -
len: 15
CDR3aa: CASSQPGQGTGELFF
CDR3nt: TGTGCCAGCAGCCAACCGGGACAGGGGACCGGGGAGCTGTTTTTT

v_gene: TRBV7-8
j_gene: TRBJ2-3
d_gene: -
abundance: -
len: 17
CDR3aa: CASSVTGRTAGTDTQYF
CDR3nt: TGTGCCAGCAGCGTGACTGGAAGGACTGCCGGCACAGATACGCAGTATTTT

v_gene: TRBV7-8
j_gene: TRBJ1-5
d_gene: TRBD1
abundance: -
len: 15
CDR3aa: CASSLRDRGLQPQHF
CDR3nt: TGTGCCAGCAGCTTAAGGGACAGGGGTTTGCAGCCCCAGCATTTT

v_gene: TRBV11-2
j_gene: TRBJ1-1
d_gene: TRBD1
abundance: -
len: 17
CDR3aa: CASSLAHRGRVNTEAFF
CDR3nt: TGTGCCAGCAGCTTAGCCCACAGGGGGCGGGTGAACACTGAAGCTTTCTTT

v_gene: TRBV2
j_gene: TRBJ1-6
d_gene: -
abundance: -
len: 15
CDR3aa: CASKGSVTYNSPLHF
CDR3nt: TGTGCCAGCAAGGGGAGTGTGACCTATAATTCACCCCTCCACTTT

v_gene: TRBV27
j_gene: TRBJ2-1
d_gene: -
abundance: -
len: 14
CDR3aa: CASSPLLEYNEQFF
CDR3nt: TGTGCCAGCAGCCCCTTACTAGAATACAATGAGCAGTTCTTC

v_gene: TRBV30
j_gene: TRBJ1-2
d_gene: TRBD1
abundance: -
len: 12
CDR3aa: CAGTGGVYGYTF
CDR3nt: TGTGCCGGGACAGGGGGCGTCTATGGCTACACCTTC

v_gene: TRBV27
j_gene: TRBJ2-2
d_gene: -
abundance: -
len: 14
CDR3aa: CASSFRRSTGELFF
CDR3nt: TGTGCCAGCAGTTTCCGCCGTAGCACCGGGGAGCTGTTTTTT

v_gene: TRBV4-1
j_gene: TRBJ2-3
d_gene: TRBD2
abundance: few
len: 15
CDR3aa: CASSQVGTSGDTQYF
CDR3nt: TGCGCCAGCAGCCAAGTAGGGACTAGCGGAGATACGCAGTATTTT

v_gene: TRBV2
j_gene: TRBJ2-1
d_gene: -
abundance: -
len: 15
CDR3aa: CASRDASGRSGEQFF
CDR3nt: TGTGCCAGCAGGGACGCCTCGGGACGATCTGGTGAGCAGTTCTTC

v_gene: TRBV10-3
j_gene: TRBJ2-2
d_gene: -
abundance: -
len: 15
CDR3aa: CAISEGQSNTGELFF
CDR3nt: TGTGCCATCAGTGAGGGACAGTCGAACACCGGGGAGCTGTTTTTT

v_gene: TRBV3-1/TRBV3-2
j_gene: TRBJ2-5
d_gene: TRBD2
abundance: once
len: 19
CDR3aa: CASSHPRLAGGPYQETQYF
CDR3nt: TGTGCCAGCAGCCATCCTAGACTAGCGGGGGGGCCGTACCAAGAGACCCAGTACTTC

v_gene: TRBV10-3
j_gene: TRBJ2-3
d_gene: TRBD1
abundance: -
len: 14
CDR3aa: CAIRLGTGPDTQYF
CDR3nt: TGTGCCATCAGGCTCGGGACAGGCCCAGATACGCAGTATTTT

v_gene: TRBV29-1
j_gene: TRBJ2-1
d_gene: TRBD2
abundance: -
len: 15
CDR3aa: CSVEVLREGGNEQFF
CDR3nt: TGCAGCGTTGAAGTTTTGCGGGAGGGGGGCAATGAGCAGTTCTTC

v_gene: TRBV3-1/TRBV3-2
j_gene: TRBJ1-2
d_gene: -
abundance: -
len: 14
CDR3aa: CASSQEVGGYGYTF
CDR3nt: TGTGCCAGCAGCCAAGAGGTGGGTGGCTATGGCTACACCTTC

v_gene: TRBV6-5
j_gene: TRBJ2-1
d_gene: -
abundance: -
len: 14
CDR3aa: CASSPTGGNNEQFF
CDR3nt: TGTGCCAGCAGTCCAACCGGGGGAAACAATGAGCAGTTCTTC

v_gene: TRBV18
j_gene: TRBJ1-4
d_gene: -
abundance: -
len: 14
CDR3aa: CASSPRDNGEKLFF
CDR3nt: TGTGCCAGCTCACCCCGGGACAATGGGGAAAAACTGTTTTTT

v_gene: TRBV28
j_gene: TRBJ1-5
d_gene: -
abundance: -
len: 14
CDR3aa: CASRGPGHNQPQHF
CDR3nt: TGTGCCAGCAGGGGCCCGGGGCACAATCAGCCCCAGCATTTT

v_gene: TRBV2
j_gene: TRBJ2-5
d_gene: -
abundance: -
len: 12
CDR3aa: CASSPGARDQYF
CDR3nt: TGTGCCAGCAGCCCTGGGGCAAGAGACCAGTACTTC

v_gene: TRBV5-1
j_gene: TRBJ1-2
d_gene: TRBD1
abundance: -
len: 15
CDR3aa: CASSPRQGTNYGYTF
CDR3nt: TGCGCCAGCAGCCCGAGACAGGGAACTAACTATGGCTACACCTTC

v_gene: TRBV14
j_gene: TRBJ2-1
d_gene: -
abundance: -
len: 17
CDR3aa: CASSQDDMRSWGNEQFF
CDR3nt: TGTGCCAGCAGCCAAGATGATATGCGGAGTTGGGGCAATGAGCAGTTCTTC

v_gene: TRBV27
j_gene: TRBJ1-5
d_gene: -
abundance: -
len: 14
CDR3aa: CASSLSSGQRPQHF
CDR3nt: TGTGCCAGCAGTTTAAGCTCAGGGCAGCGGCCCCAGCATTTT

v_gene: TRBV5-1
j_gene: TRBJ1-1
d_gene: -
abundance: -
len: 14
CDR3aa: CASSLHQGMAEAFF
CDR3nt: TGCGCCAGCAGTCTTCACCAGGGGATGGCTGAAGCTTTCTTT

v_gene: TRBV9
j_gene: TRBJ2-3
d_gene: TRBD2
abundance: few
len: 14
CDR3aa: CASSPGGAVDTQYF
CDR3nt: TGTGCCAGCAGCCCGGGGGGGGCCGTAGATACGCAGTATTTT

v_gene: TRBV25-1
j_gene: TRBJ1-2
d_gene: TRBD1
abundance: -
len: 15
CDR3aa: CASSWTGGTDYGYTF
CDR3nt: TGTGCCAGCAGTTGGACAGGGGGGACTGACTATGGCTACACCTTC

v_gene: TRBV2
j_gene: TRBJ1-2
d_gene: -
abundance: -
len: 14
CDR3aa: CASSDLFGRYGYTF
CDR3nt: TGTGCCAGCAGTGACCTATTTGGGCGGTATGGCTACACCTTC

v_gene: TRBV19
j_gene: TRBJ2-2
d_gene: -
abundance: -
len: 16
CDR3aa: CASSRPTGLTTGELFF
CDR3nt: TGTGCCAGTAGTAGACCAACAGGGCTTACTACCGGGGAGCTGTTTTTT

v_gene: TRBV9
j_gene: TRBJ1-6
d_gene: -
abundance: few
len: 17
CDR3aa: CASSRTGLSSYNSPLHF
CDR3nt: TGTGCCAGCAGCCGGACCGGCCTGAGCTCCTATAATTCACCCCTCCACTTT

v_gene: TRBV6-5
j_gene: TRBJ1-5
d_gene: -
abundance: -
len: 13
CDR3aa: CASHQGSNQPQHF
CDR3nt: TGTGCCAGTCACCAAGGGAGCAATCAGCCCCAGCATTTT

v_gene: TRBV7-3
j_gene: TRBJ2-3
d_gene: -
abundance: -
len: 14
CDR3aa: CASSRGGYGGTQYF
CDR3nt: TGTGCCAGCAGCCGAGGAGGATATGGGGGTACGCAGTATTTT

v_gene: TRBV21-1
j_gene: TRBJ1-3
d_gene: -
abundance: -
len: 14
CDR3aa: CASSYRDTRNTIYF
CDR3nt: TGTGCCAGCAGCTACCGGGACACCCGAAACACCATATATTTT

v_gene: TRBV19
j_gene: TRBJ1-2
d_gene: TRBD1
abundance: -
len: 15
CDR3aa: CASLPPGQGRLGYTF
CDR3nt: TGTGCCAGCCTCCCCCCGGGACAGGGGAGGTTGGGCTACACCTTC

v_gene: TRBV7-2
j_gene: TRBJ2-5
d_gene: TRBD1
abundance: -
len: 17
CDR3aa: CASSPEGDRRYQETQYF
CDR3nt: TGTGCCAGCAGCCCAGAGGGGGACAGGCGGTACCAAGAGACCCAGTACTTC